This T cell receptor beta chain comes out of a study of cytomegalovirus exposure and HLA in healthy donors. Study conclusions and caveats: The study designated 150 to 200 TCR beta chains cytomegalovirus-associated. Some V segments, including TRBV6-2 and TRBV6-3, were excluded as indistinguishable. In most subjects, TCR beta sequences reportedly gave accurate predictions of HLA-A and HLA-B alleles. Presence/absence analysis assumed near-uniform sequencing depth across donors.

CDR1 SEHNR and CDR2 FQNEAQ come from the germline V gene (reference sequence). The CDR3 runs to 14 residues. The V end lost 4 bases, the J end lost 7 bases, and 16 bases lay between the germline ends. As for this clone: Its specificity is unknown.

PCR was performed using 60 Vbeta and 13 Jbeta primers. Method: immunoSEQ multiplex PCR; TCRdb's copy keeps in-frame clones and lacks some. The table shows 120,000 or so clones, with 66% occurring only once. The genes are TRBV7-9 and TRBJ1-2; D might be TRBD1 (5 bases). This clonotype was sampled from a man between 18 and 35 years old in good health and CMV-seronegative. The sample comprised PBMCs. CDR3 bases: TGTGCCAGCAGCTCAGGGAATTGGCCTTCTGGCTACACCTTC. This gives the protein CASSSGNWPSGYTF.